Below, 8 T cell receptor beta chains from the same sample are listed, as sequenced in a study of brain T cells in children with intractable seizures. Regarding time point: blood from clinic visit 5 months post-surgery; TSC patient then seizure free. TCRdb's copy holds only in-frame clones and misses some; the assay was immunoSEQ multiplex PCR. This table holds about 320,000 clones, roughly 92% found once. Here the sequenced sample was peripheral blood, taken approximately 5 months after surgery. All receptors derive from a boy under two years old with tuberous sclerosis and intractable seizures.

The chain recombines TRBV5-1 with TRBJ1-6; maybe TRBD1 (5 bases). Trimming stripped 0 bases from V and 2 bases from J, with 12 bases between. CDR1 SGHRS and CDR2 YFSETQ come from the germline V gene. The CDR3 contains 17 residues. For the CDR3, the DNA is TGCGCCAGCAGCTTGGGATCGGGGGGGACCTATAATTCACCCCTCCACTTT. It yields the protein CASSLGSGGTYNSPLHF.

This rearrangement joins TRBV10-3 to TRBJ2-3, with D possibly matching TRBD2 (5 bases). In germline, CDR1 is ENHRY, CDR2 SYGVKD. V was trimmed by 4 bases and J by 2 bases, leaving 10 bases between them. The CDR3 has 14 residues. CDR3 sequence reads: CAISADLHTDTQYF. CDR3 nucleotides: TGTGCCATCAGTGCGGACTTACACACAGATACGCAGTATTTT.

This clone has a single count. The CDR3: CASSLLALNTGELFF. As DNA, the CDR3 is TGTGCCAGCAGTCTACTAGCGCTGAACACCGGGGAGCTGTTTTTT. The chain couples TRBV7-9 to TRBJ2-2; 7 nucleotides align to TRBD2. The CDR3 consists of 15 residues. Trimming cost V 6 bases and J 1 base; bases outside gene matches: 5. The germline V gene encodes CDR1 SEHNR and CDR2 FQNEAQ (reference sequence).

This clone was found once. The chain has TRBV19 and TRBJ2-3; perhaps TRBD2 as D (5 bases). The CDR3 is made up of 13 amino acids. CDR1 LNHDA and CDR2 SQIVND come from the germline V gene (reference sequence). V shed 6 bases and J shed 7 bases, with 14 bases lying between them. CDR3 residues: CASSRTGGHTQYF. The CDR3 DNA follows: TGTGCCAGTAGCAGAACGGGCGGGCATACGCAGTATTTT.

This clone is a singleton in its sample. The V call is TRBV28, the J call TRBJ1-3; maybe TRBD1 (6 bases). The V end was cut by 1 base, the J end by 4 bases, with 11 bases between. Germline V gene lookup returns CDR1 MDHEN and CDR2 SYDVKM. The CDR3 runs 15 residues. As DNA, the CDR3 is TGTGCCAGCAGTTTATCACACAGGGCCGGAAACACCATATATTTT. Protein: CASSLSHRAGNTIYF. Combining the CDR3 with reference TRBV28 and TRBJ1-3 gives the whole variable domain DVKVTQSSRYLVKRTGEKVFLECVQDMDHENMFWYRQDPGLGLRLIYFSYDVKMKEKGDIPEGYSVSREKKERFSLILESASTNQTSMYLCASSLSHRAGNTIYFGEGSWLTVV.

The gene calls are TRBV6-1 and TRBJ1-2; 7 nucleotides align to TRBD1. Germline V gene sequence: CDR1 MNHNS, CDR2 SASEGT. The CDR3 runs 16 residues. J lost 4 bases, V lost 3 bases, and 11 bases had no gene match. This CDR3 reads CASSDMEGALSYGYTF. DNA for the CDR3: TGTGCCAGCAGTGATATGGAGGGGGCGCTCAGCTATGGCTACACCTTC.

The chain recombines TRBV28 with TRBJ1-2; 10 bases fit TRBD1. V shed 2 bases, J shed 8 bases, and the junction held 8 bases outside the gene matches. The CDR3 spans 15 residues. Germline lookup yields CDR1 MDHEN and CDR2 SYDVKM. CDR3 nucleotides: TGTGCCAGCAGTTTACTCGGACAGGGGGTGAAGGGCTACACCTTC. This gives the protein CASSLLGQGVKGYTF.

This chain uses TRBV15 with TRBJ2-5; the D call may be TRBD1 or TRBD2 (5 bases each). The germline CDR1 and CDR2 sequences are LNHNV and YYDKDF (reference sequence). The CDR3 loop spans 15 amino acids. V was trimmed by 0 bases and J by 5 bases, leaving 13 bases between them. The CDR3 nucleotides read TGTGCCACCAGCAGAGATCAACAAGAGGGGGAGACCCAGTACTTC. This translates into CATSRDQQEGETQYF.